This entry features one T cell receptor beta chain sequence. The antigen remains undetermined. The junction shows a germline mismatch at one end, possibly a read error. The data are from a study of tumor-infiltrating lymphocytes in primary liver carcinoma. Study-wide background: Staging of the tumors gave T1-T3 N0M0, with widths of roughly 4 to 11 cm. Findings and caveats of the study: No comparison of CD4+ and CD8+ repertoires was made, since the samples were bulk unsorted.

TCR beta cDNA came from approximately 540 ng total RNA, primed with a constant-region primer. Libraries covering TCR beta were generated through three nested multiplex PCR rounds (using a slightly modified ARM-PCR). TCRdb fed the multiplex PCR reads into MiXCR, producing one record per CDR3 protein. The table includes roughly 180,000 distinct CDR3 sequences, about 60% detected once. Unsorted whole blood supplied the blood RNA, and germline DNA was isolated too. The receptor was derived from a man between 35 and 55 years old with primary liver carcinoma and hepatitis B virus infection. The sequenced sample consisted of peripheral blood.

This CDR3 is CGVRPLAPSTDTQYF. Written as DNA, the CDR3 is TGCGGCGTTCGTCCACTAGCTCCAAGCACAGATACGCAATATTTT. The chain combines TRBV29-1 with TRBJ2-3; a possible D gene is TRBD2 (6 bases). In germline, CDR1 is SQVTM, CDR2 ANQGSEA. The CDR3 is 15 amino acids.